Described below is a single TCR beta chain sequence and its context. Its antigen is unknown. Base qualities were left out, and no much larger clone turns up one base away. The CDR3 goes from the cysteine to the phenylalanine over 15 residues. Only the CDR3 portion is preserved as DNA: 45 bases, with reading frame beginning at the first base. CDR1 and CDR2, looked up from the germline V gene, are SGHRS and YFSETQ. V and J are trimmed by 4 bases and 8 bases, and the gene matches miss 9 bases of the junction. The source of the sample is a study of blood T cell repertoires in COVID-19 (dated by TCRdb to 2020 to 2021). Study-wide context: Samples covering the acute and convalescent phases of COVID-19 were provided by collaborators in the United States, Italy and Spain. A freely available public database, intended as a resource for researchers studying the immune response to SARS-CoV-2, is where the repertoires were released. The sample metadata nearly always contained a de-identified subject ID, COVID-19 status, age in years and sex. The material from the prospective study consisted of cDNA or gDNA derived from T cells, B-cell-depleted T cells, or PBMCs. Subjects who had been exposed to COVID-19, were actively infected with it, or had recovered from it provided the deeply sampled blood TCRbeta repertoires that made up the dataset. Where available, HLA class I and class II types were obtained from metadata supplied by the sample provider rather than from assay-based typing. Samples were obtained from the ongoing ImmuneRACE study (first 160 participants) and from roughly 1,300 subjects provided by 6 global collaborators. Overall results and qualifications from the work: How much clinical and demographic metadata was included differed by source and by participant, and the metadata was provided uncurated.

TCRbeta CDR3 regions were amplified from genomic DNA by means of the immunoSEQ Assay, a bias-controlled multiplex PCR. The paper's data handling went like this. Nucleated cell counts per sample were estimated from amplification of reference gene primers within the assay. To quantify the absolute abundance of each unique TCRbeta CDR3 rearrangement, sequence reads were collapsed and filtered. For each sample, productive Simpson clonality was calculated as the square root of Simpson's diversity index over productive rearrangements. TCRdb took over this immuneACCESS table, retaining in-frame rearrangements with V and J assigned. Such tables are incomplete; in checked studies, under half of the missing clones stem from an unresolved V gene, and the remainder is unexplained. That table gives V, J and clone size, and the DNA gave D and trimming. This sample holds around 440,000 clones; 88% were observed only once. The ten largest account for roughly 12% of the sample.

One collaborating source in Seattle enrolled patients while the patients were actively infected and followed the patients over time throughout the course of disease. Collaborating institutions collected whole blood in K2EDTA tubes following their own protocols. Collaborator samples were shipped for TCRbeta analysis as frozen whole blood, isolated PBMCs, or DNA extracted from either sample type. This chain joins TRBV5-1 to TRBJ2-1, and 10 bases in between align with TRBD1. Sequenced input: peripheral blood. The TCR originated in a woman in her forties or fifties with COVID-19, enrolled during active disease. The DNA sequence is TGCGCCAGCAGCCGACCGGGACAGGGGAGAGATGAGCAGTTCTTC. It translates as CASSRPGQGRDEQFF.